These 29 T cell receptor beta chains were sequenced from one sample in a study of regulatory T cells in long-lasting Graves disease. The time point is: persistent/refractory GD, antithyroid drugs over 5 years with positive TRAb. The TCR library used RNA extracted from PBMCs. Through Arm-PCR of CDR3 regions and iRepertoire HTBI primers, TCR beta libraries were built. TCRdb recomputed calls from the multiplex PCR reads with MiXCR, one row per CDR3 protein. This sample has 310,000 or so distinct CDR3 sequences, with about 18% found just once. The sample was peripheral blood mononuclear cells (PBMCs), taken when the disease was refractory, from a patient treated with antithyroid drugs. Receptors were obtained from a female donor with Graves disease.

This clonotype was seen at least ten times. The J gene is TRBJ2-7, the V gene TRBV7-8; 7 bases match TRBD2. The CDR3 length is 14 residues. Trimming removed 1 base from V and 6 bases from J; junction bases left unmatched: 6. From germline, CDR1 is SGHVS and CDR2 FQNEAQ. In DNA form, the CDR3 reads TGTGCCAGCAGCTTAGGACTGGCGGGAGTCGAGCAGTACTTC. Translated: CASSLGLAGVEQYF.

This clonotype has ten or more counts. The chain couples TRBV27 to TRBJ2-7, with 9 bases fitting TRBD2. Germline V gives CDR1 MNHEY, CDR2 SMNVEV (reference sequence). The junction had 6 bases not matched to a gene; V was cut back by 5 bases and J by 4 bases. This CDR3 is built from 14 residues. CDR3 DNA sequence: TGTGCCAGCAGTCAATATAGCGGGGGATACGAGCAGTACTTC. Translation gives CASSQYSGGYEQYF.

The chain joins TRBV15 to TRBJ2-5; D call uncertain. The V gene's germline CDR1 is LNHNV and CDR2 YYDKDF (reference sequence). Trimming left V 5 bases short and J 7 bases short, with 8 bases between. This CDR3 is 11 amino acids long. In DNA form, the CDR3 reads TGTGCCACCAGCGGTTCCGGGACCCAGTACTTC. Its translation is CATSGSGTQYF.

At least ten counts were recorded for this clonotype. The CDR3 protein is CASSDGTGSSYNSPLHF. The CDR3 bases are TGTGCCAGCAGTGACGGGACAGGGAGCTCCTATAATTCACCCCTCCACTTT. This rearrangement joins TRBV2 to TRBJ1-6; 9 bases are a match to TRBD1. With V trimmed by 3 bases and J by 0 bases, 3 bases remained unmatched. This CDR3 has 17 residues. CDR1 and CDR2 from the germline V gene are SNHLY and FYNNEI.

This clonotype turned up a few times. The chain recombines TRBV5-8 with TRBJ2-7; the match to TRBD1 covers 8 bases. Germline CDR1 SGHTS, CDR2 YDEGEE. The CDR3 is 14 residues long. The J segment lost 6 bases and the V segment lost 6 bases, leaving 11 bases of the junction unmatched. The CDR3 here is CASKNRGTVREQYF. The CDR3 bases are TGTGCCAGCAAAAACAGGGGGACGGTGCGCGAGCAGTACTTC.

This clonotype was seen many times. The chain combines TRBV12-3 or TRBV12-4 with TRBJ1-5; D is unresolved. V was shortened by 0 bases and J by 3 bases, with 6 bases between the two germline ends. This CDR3 region has 14 residues. CDR3 region: CASSLAGFNQPQHF. The DNA of the CDR3 is TGTGCCAGCAGTTTAGCAGGGTTCAATCAGCCCCAGCATTTT.

The chain employs TRBV3-1 and TRBJ1-6; a possible D gene is TRBD1 (5 bases). CDR3 length: 16 amino acids. The germline gives CDR1 LGHDT, CDR2 YNNKEL (reference sequence). V dropped 1 base and J dropped 0 bases, with 7 bases sitting between them. In nucleotides, the CDR3 is TGTGCCAGCAGCCAAGGGGGGAGCTCCTATAATTCACCCCTCCACTTT. It encodes CASSQGGSSYNSPLHF.

The chain joins TRBV4-1 to TRBJ2-1; 8 nucleotides line up with TRBD1. Germline V gives CDR1 MGHRA, CDR2 YSYEKL. J lost 8 bases, V lost 3 bases, and 9 bases had no gene match. The CDR3 is 15 residues long. The CDR3 DNA reads as TGCGCCAGCAGCCAGAGCCAGGGGGCGGTCGATGAGCAGTTCTTC. Translating it yields CASSQSQGAVDEQFF.

In its sample, this clonotype was seen a few times. V usage is TRBV18 and J usage is TRBJ2-7; D is ambiguous. V lost 4 bases and J lost 3, with 10 bases in between. Germline lookup yields CDR1 KGHSH and CDR2 LQKENI. The length of the CDR3 is 13 residues. The CDR3 nucleotides are TGTGCCAGCTCACTCTTCTCCAACTACGAGCAGTACTTC. Its translation: CASSLFSNYEQYF.

This clonotype has a count of ten or more. This chain uses TRBV6-1 with TRBJ1-1, with D perhaps TRBD1 (6 bases). V was clipped by 6 bases and J by 4 bases, with 21 bases between them. The CDR3 covers 16 residues. CDR1 MNHNS and CDR2 SASEGT come from the germline V gene. The CDR3 sequence: CASRETGQVLGTEAFF. Written as DNA, the CDR3 is TGTGCCAGCAGGGAAACAGGGCAAGTGTTGGGCACTGAAGCTTTCTTT.

This clonotype appeared many times. The chain is built from TRBV12-3 or TRBV12-4 and TRBJ2-7; the D gene is possibly TRBD1 (6 bases). The CDR3 is 14 amino acids. V lost 6 bases, J lost 0 bases, and 12 bases lay in between. Written as DNA, the CDR3 is TGTGCCAGCAGAGGGACACACTACTCCTACGAGCAGTACTTC. Translation gives CASRGTHYSYEQYF.

This clonotype came up many times. The chain is built from TRBV28 and TRBJ1-4; weak D call: TRBD1 (5 bases). Trimming stripped 8 bases from V and 2 bases from J, with 9 bases between. CDR1 is MDHEN and CDR2 is SYDVKM in the germline V gene. The CDR3 totals 13 residues. CDR3 bases: TGTGCCAGCCGAGGGGATACTAATGAAAAACTGTTTTTT. Translation gives CASRGDTNEKLFF.

Points on this clonotype: This clone may be a read error of a much larger clone one base away. This rearrangement joins TRBV6-1 to TRBJ2-7, with D possibly being TRBD1 (6 bases). This CDR3 comprises 15 residues. From germline, CDR1 is MNHNS and CDR2 SASEGT. The CDR3 reads CTSSRGHGVSYEQYF. CDR3 coding DNA: TGTACCAGCAGCCGGGGACACGGTGTTTCCTACGAGCAGTACTTC.

This clonotype was seen many times. This chain connects TRBV3-1 to TRBJ2-2, with TRBD2 matching 9 bases. The length of the CDR3 is 15 residues. V shed 4 bases, J shed 8 bases, and the junction held 8 bases outside the gene matches. The germline V gene has CDR1 LGHDT and CDR2 YNNKEL (reference sequence). The DNA for the CDR3 is TGTGCCAGCAGCCTATATCTAGCGGGGCTAGGGGAGCTGTTTTTT. It codes for CASSLYLAGLGELFF.

This clonotype was detected many times. The chain joins TRBV5-1 to TRBJ1-2; 8 nucleotides agree with TRBD1. Germline V lookup: CDR1 SGHRS, CDR2 YFSETQ. Trimming took 5 bases from V and 7 from J; bases not matched to a gene: 7. The CDR3 has 13 amino acids. In DNA, the CDR3 is TGCGCCAGCAGACCCGACAGGGGTGGTGGCTACACCTTC. As protein: CASRPDRGGGYTF.

In regard to this clonotype: This sequence may be a read error, since a much larger clone differs from it by one base. The V call is TRBV2, the J call TRBJ1-5, with a possible D match to TRBD1 (5 bases). The CDR3 length is 15 residues. Germline V gives CDR1 SNHLY, CDR2 FYNNEI. Trimming shortened V by 8 bases and J by 6 bases, and 20 bases separated the two germline ends. The CDR3 loop reads CASGAGTQKAQPQHF. The CDR3 DNA reads TGTGCCAGCGGCGCCGGGACTCAGAAGGCTCAGCCCCAGCATTTT.

V is TRBV11-1 and J is TRBJ1-1; D gene ambiguous. V lost 5 bases to trimming and J lost 6 bases, with 16 bases between them. The germline gives CDR1 SGHAT, CDR2 FQDESV (reference sequence). CDR3 length: 14 residues. The CDR3 sequence is CASSPPTQAAEAFF. DNA of the CDR3: TGTGCCAGCAGCCCCCCTACCCAAGCCGCTGAAGCTTTCTTT.

This clonotype has just a few counts. The chain employs TRBV5-1 and TRBJ2-3; D unclear. This CDR3 has 13 amino acids. Trimming removed 5 bases from V and 2 bases from J, with 9 bases in between. The germline CDR1 and CDR2 sequences are SGHRS and YFSETQ. The CDR3 coding sequence is TGCGCCAGCAGTTCCCTCGTCACAGATACGCAGTATTTT. It translates to CASSSLVTDTQYF.

In its sample, this clonotype was seen many times. V and J are TRBV20-1 and TRBJ1-5; unclear D gene. V shed 2 bases and J shed 0 bases, with 11 bases lying between them. The germline gives CDR1 DFQATT, CDR2 SNEGSKA (reference sequence). The CDR3 has 15 residues. This CDR3 is CSARPVAYSNQPQHF. CDR3 sequence (DNA): TGCAGTGCTAGACCCGTAGCTTATAGCAATCAGCCCCAGCATTTT.

This sequence joins TRBV4-1 and TRBJ1-1, with no clear D. V was trimmed by 3 bases and J by 1 base, leaving 12 bases between them. Per the germline V gene, CDR1 is MGHRA and CDR2 is YSYEKL. The CDR3 sequence is 15 residues long. CDR3 coding DNA: TGCGCCAGCAGCCACGCTGGACGGACGAACACTGAAGCTTTCTTT. This gives the protein CASSHAGRTNTEAFF.

Regarding this clonotype: Germline and junction disagree at one end, which may indicate a read error. The chain links TRBV7-9 to TRBJ2-5; D perhaps matches TRBD2 (6 bases). Germline CDR1 and CDR2: SEHNR and FQNEAQ (reference sequence). This CDR3 contains 15 residues. DNA for the CDR3: TGTGCCAGCAGCTTAGAACGGGAGCTGGAAGAGACCCGGTACTTC. It is translated as CASSLERELEETRYF.

This clonotype has a count of ten or more. The gene calls are TRBV12-3 or TRBV12-4 and TRBJ1-1; possibly TRBD1 for D (6 bases). The V end was cut by 6 bases, the J end by 8 bases, with 10 bases between. This CDR3 is built from 11 residues. CDR3 bases: TGTGCCAGCAGCTCACAGGGAGAAGCTTTCTTT. Protein product: CASSSQGEAFF.

This clonotype was found many times. The gene calls are TRBV3-1 and TRBJ1-1; 10 nucleotides line up with TRBD1. V gave up 0 bases and J gave up 5 bases; unmatched junction bases: 9. CDR3 length equals 17 residues. CDR1 is LGHDT, CDR2 YNNKEL, per germline (reference sequence). CDR3 DNA: TGTGCCAGCAGCCAAGATAGTGGGACAGGGGTAAGGACTGAAGCTTTCTTT. Translating it yields CASSQDSGTGVRTEAFF.

This clonotype occurred many times. J is TRBJ2-7 and V is TRBV2; TRBD2 aligns across 10 bases. CDR3 length: 15 amino acids. Trimming took 4 bases from V and 5 from J; bases not matched to a gene: 8. CDR1 is SNHLY and CDR2 is FYNNEI in the germline V gene. CDR3 nucleotides: TGTGCCAGCAGTGGTTGGTCACTAGCGGGGAACGAGCAGTACTTC. Its protein is CASSGWSLAGNEQYF.

The table lists this clonotype with many counts. The rearrangement uses TRBV24-1 and TRBJ1-2; 7 nucleotides agree with TRBD1. V gave up 3 bases and J gave up 2 bases; unmatched junction bases: 8. CDR3 size: 16 residues. CDR1 is KGHDR, CDR2 SFDVKD, per germline. Here the CDR3 reads CATSDPQGGMNYGYTF. The CDR3 DNA is TGTGCCACCAGTGATCCCCAGGGGGGGATGAACTATGGCTACACCTTC.

The sample holds a few counts of this clonotype. The V gene is TRBV7-3, the J gene TRBJ1-1, with D perhaps TRBD1 (5 bases). V lost 5 bases and J 0 bases, leaving 10 bases between the germline ends. Germline values: CDR1 SGHTA, CDR2 FQGTGA. The CDR3 totals 14 residues. The CDR3 region has the DNA TGTGCCAGCAGCGGCGCAGGGATGAACACTGAAGCTTTCTTT. This encodes CASSGAGMNTEAFF.

The V gene is TRBV4-3, the J gene TRBJ1-4; 7 bases agree with TRBD1. The V and J ends lost 1 base and 8 bases, in that order; junction bases with no gene match: 10. This CDR3 spans 16 amino acids. Germline loops: CDR1 LGHNA, CDR2 YSLEER. The chain's CDR3 is CASSQVHRGENEKLFF. The CDR3 DNA reads TGCGCCAGCAGCCAAGTGCACAGGGGAGAGAACGAAAAACTGTTTTTT.

This clonotype has only a few counts. The J gene is TRBJ2-7, the V gene TRBV30; D assignment may be TRBD1 or TRBD2 (5 bases each). V was cut by 3 bases and J by 3 bases, with 18 bases left in between. Germline CDR1 GTSNPN, CDR2 SVGIG (reference sequence). The CDR3 covers 15 residues. CDR3: CAWRALVGPRYEQYF. The CDR3 DNA reads TGTGCCTGGAGGGCATTAGTGGGACCCCGCTACGAGCAGTACTTC.

The rearrangement links TRBV6-2 or TRBV6-3 to TRBJ2-2; 12 bases are shared with TRBD2. The J segment lost 2 bases and the V segment lost 5 bases, leaving 18 bases of the junction unmatched. There are 21 residues in the CDR3. CDR1 MNHEY and CDR2 SVGEGT come from the germline V gene. The CDR3, as DNA: TGTGCCAGCAGTCTCCAACGACCCGGACTAGCGGGACGAATAAACACCGGGGAGCTGTTTTTT. The encoded protein is CASSLQRPGLAGRINTGELFF.